This T cell receptor beta chain came from a study of CD8+ T cells in alopecia areata. About the research overall: Tofacitinib ran for 6 to 18 months before 6 months off drug.

This clone appeared a few times. PBMCs were stained for CD3, CD4 and CD8, and CD4+ and CD8+ T cells were sorted. V lost 2 bases to trimming and J lost 1 base, with 10 bases between them. This CDR3 is built from 15 residues. Germline loops: CDR1 SEHNR, CDR2 FQNEAQ (reference sequence). RNA was extracted and reverse transcribed into cDNA as the sequencing template. The repertoire was sequenced with immunoSEQ multiplex PCR; TCRdb's copy has only in-frame clones and lacks some. The sample lists about 130,000 clones; about 47% were seen once. The sequences come from CD8+ T cells sorted from blood, collected at week 0. The chain uses TRBV7-9 and TRBJ2-3; D is unresolved. This TCR came from a human donor with alopecia areata. The DNA for the CDR3 is TGTGCCAGCAGCTTATCCCTAGTTGGCACAGATACGCAGTATTTT. This encodes CASSLSLVGTDTQYF.